These 18 T cell receptor beta chains were sequenced from one sample in a study of blood T cell repertoires in COVID-19. Repertoires were generated with immunoSEQ multiplex PCR, while TCRdb's copy carries only in-frame clones and drops some. The sample has tens of thousands of clones; around 80% are singletons. Material: peripheral blood. The origin of the receptors is a woman of 80 years or more with acute or convalescent COVID-19.

This clone has only a few counts. The rearrangement joins TRBV5-6 to TRBJ1-2; a weak D match, TRBD1 (5 bases). CDR3 length equals 14 residues. V lost 0 bases and J 6 bases, leaving 12 bases between the germline ends. The germline V gene encodes CDR1 SGHDT and CDR2 YYEEEE. The CDR3 bases are TGTGCCAGCAGCTTGGGGCTGGGGCAAGATGGCTACACCTTC. It is translated as CASSLGLGQDGYTF.

In this sample, this clone turned up a few times. V and J are TRBV11-2 and TRBJ1-6; 9 bases are shared with TRBD1. With 4 bases clipped from V and 8 bases from J, the junction kept 9 bases outside the gene matches. Germline V lookup: CDR1 SGHAT, CDR2 FQNNGV. This CDR3 has 16 residues. The CDR3 coding sequence is TGTGCCAGCAGCTCAAAGTCGACAGGGGGTCATTCACCCCTCCACTTT. Translating it yields CASSSKSTGGHSPLHF. The full variable domain, rest sourced from reference TRBV11-2 and TRBJ1-6, is EAGVAQSPRYKIIEKRQSVAFWCNPISGHATLYWYQQILGQGPKLLIQFQNNGVVDDSQLPKDRFSAERLKGVDSTLKIQPAKLEDSAVYLCASSSKSTGGHSPLHFGNGTRLTVT.

The chain links TRBV6-6 to TRBJ2-7; D unclear. Germline V gene lookup returns CDR1 MNHNY and CDR2 SVGAGI (reference sequence). There are 15 residues in the CDR3. Trimming removed 0 bases at V and 0 bases at J, with 9 bases between. The DNA of the CDR3 is TGTGCCAGCAGTTACTCAGCAGGCCACTCCTACGAGCAGTACTTC. Translation gives CASSYSAGHSYEQYF.

The rearrangement uses TRBV7-2 and TRBJ1-1; D perhaps matches TRBD1 (5 bases). Trimming cost V 5 bases and J 1 base, with 11 bases left between them. The CDR3 totals 14 residues. The germline CDR1 and CDR2 sequences are SGHTA and FQGNSA. This chain's CDR3 is CASSPGHSNTEAFF. In DNA form, the CDR3 reads TGTGCCAGCAGCCCTGGACACTCGAACACTGAAGCTTTCTTT.

The gene calls are TRBV30 and TRBJ2-3, with 12 positions matching TRBD2. Germline-derived CDR1 and CDR2 are GTSNPN and SVGIG (reference sequence). The CDR3 is 15 residues long. V was clipped by 2 bases and J by 5 bases; unmatched bases: 5. The CDR3 spells CAWSRLAGVEDTQYF. The CDR3, as DNA: TGTGCCTGGAGTCGACTAGCGGGAGTTGAAGATACGCAGTATTTT.

This sequence joins TRBV6-1 and TRBJ2-7; a weak D match, TRBD1 (5 bases). Germline V lookup: CDR1 MNHNS, CDR2 SASEGT. The length of the CDR3 is 14 residues. Trimming removed 2 bases at V and 2 bases at J, with 10 bases between. CDR3 DNA: TGTGCCAGCAGTGAAAGCAGGGCGCCCTACGAGCAGTACTTC. Translating gives CASSESRAPYEQYF.

This chain uses TRBV7-3 with TRBJ2-2; 10 positions match TRBD2. The CDR3 sequence is 16 residues long. V was clipped by 3 bases and J by 2 bases; unmatched bases: 3. CDR1 is SGHTA, CDR2 FQGTGA, per germline. CDR3 sequence reads: CASSLGLALNTGELFF. The CDR3 DNA follows: TGTGCCAGCAGCTTGGGACTAGCGCTAAACACCGGGGAGCTGTTTTTT.

The J gene is TRBJ1-3, the V gene TRBV12-3 or TRBV12-4; D unresolved. The CDR3 runs to 13 residues. V lost 6 bases and J 4 bases, leaving 10 bases between the germline ends. Here the CDR3 DNA reads TGTGCCAGCAGCAAGTCGAGCGGAAACACCATATATTTT. It yields the protein CASSKSSGNTIYF.

This clone has just one count. The rearrangement uses TRBV3-1 (or the pseudogene TRBV3-2) and TRBJ2-3; D unclear. The CDR3 consists of 14 residues. Germline values: CDR1 LGHDT, CDR2 YNNKEL (reference sequence). Trimming removed 6 bases at V and 0 bases at J, with 10 bases between. In DNA form, the CDR3 reads TGTGCCAGCAGGCAATTGACTAGCACAGATACGCAGTATTTT. Residues: CASRQLTSTDTQYF.

This chain uses TRBV19 with TRBJ1-1; D call uncertain. Trimming took off 7 bases at V and 0 bases at J, with 12 bases between the two ends. The germline V gene encodes CDR1 LNHDA and CDR2 SQIVND (reference sequence). The CDR3 extends over 14 amino acids. In nucleotides, the CDR3 is TGTGCCAGTACATTTGGGAGGCTGAACACTGAAGCTTTCTTT. Its protein product is CASTFGRLNTEAFF.

In this sample, this clone turned up once. The chain uses TRBV3-1 (or the pseudogene TRBV3-2) and TRBJ2-3, with 7 positions matching TRBD2. The length of the CDR3 is 16 residues. With V trimmed by 0 bases and J by 5 bases, 8 bases remained unmatched. From germline, CDR1 is LGHDT and CDR2 YNNKEL (reference sequence). The DNA for the CDR3 is TGTGCCAGCAGCCAAGATTGGGGGGGGGTTGAAGATACGCAGTATTTT. Residues: CASSQDWGGVEDTQYF.

V and J are TRBV6-1 and TRBJ1-5; 10 bases align to TRBD1. The CDR3 loop spans 16 amino acids. The germline CDR1 and CDR2 sequences are MNHNS and SASEGT. After removal of 3 bases from V and 6 bases from J, the junction contained 8 bases not matched to a gene. Here the CDR3 DNA reads TGTGCCAGCAGTGAGGGGACAGGGGCTTATATTCAGCCCCAGCATTTT. Translating it yields CASSEGTGAYIQPQHF.

The J gene is TRBJ2-7, the V gene TRBV5-1, with 7 bases identical to TRBD2. Germline loops: CDR1 SGHRS, CDR2 YFSETQ. With V trimmed by 2 bases and J by 2 bases, 4 bases remained unmatched. The CDR3 runs to 14 residues. Written as DNA, the CDR3 is TGCGCCAGCAGCTTTTCTAGCGGCCCCTACGAGCAGTACTTC. This translates into CASSFSSGPYEQYF.

The chain employs TRBV6-5 and TRBJ2-7, with a weak D call TRBD1 (6 bases). Germline assignment: CDR1 MNHEY and CDR2 SVGAGI. Trimming cost V 9 bases and J 6 bases, with 21 bases left between them. This CDR3 contains 14 residues. Here the CDR3 DNA reads TGTGCCAGTCAAAAGGGGCAGGGGATCAGCGAGCAGTACTTC. This translates into CASQKGQGISEQYF.

The rearrangement uses TRBV7-3 and TRBJ2-1, with D perhaps matching TRBD1 (6 bases). Germline CDR1 and CDR2: SGHTA and FQGTGA. CDR3 length equals 12 residues. Trimming shortened V by 4 bases and J by 9 bases, and 10 bases separated the two germline ends. Here the CDR3 reads CASSSQGSEQFF. CDR3 coding DNA: TGTGCCAGCAGCTCCCAGGGGTCTGAGCAGTTCTTC.

V is TRBV7-7 and J is TRBJ2-1, with TRBD2 as a possible D gene (6 bases). The CDR3 is 14 amino acids. Per the germline V gene, CDR1 is SSHAT and CDR2 is FNYEAQ (reference sequence). V was shortened by 1 base and J by 7 bases, with 11 bases between the two germline ends. CDR3 in DNA: TGTGCCAGCAGCTTAGGTTCGGGGGAGAATGAGCAGTTCTTC. Residues: CASSLGSGENEQFF.

The genes are TRBV10-2 and TRBJ2-7; 13 nucleotides line up with TRBD2. From germline, CDR1 is WSHSY and CDR2 SAAADI. The CDR3 contains 13 residues. The V and J ends lost 8 bases and 7 bases, in that order; junction bases with no gene match: 5. This CDR3 reads CASGTSGMGEQYF. CDR3 nucleotides: TGCGCCAGCGGGACTAGCGGGATGGGGGAGCAGTACTTC.

This clone came up a few times. The chain links TRBV27 to TRBJ1-2, with D perhaps TRBD1 (5 bases). The CDR3 totals 15 residues. Germline CDR1 MNHEY, CDR2 SMNVEV (reference sequence). V was trimmed by 0 bases and J by 8 bases, leaving 16 bases between them. For the CDR3, the DNA is TGTGCCAGCAGTTTATCCCTTGGGGGGGGTGGCGGCTACACCTTC. Amino acids: CASSLSLGGGGGYTF.